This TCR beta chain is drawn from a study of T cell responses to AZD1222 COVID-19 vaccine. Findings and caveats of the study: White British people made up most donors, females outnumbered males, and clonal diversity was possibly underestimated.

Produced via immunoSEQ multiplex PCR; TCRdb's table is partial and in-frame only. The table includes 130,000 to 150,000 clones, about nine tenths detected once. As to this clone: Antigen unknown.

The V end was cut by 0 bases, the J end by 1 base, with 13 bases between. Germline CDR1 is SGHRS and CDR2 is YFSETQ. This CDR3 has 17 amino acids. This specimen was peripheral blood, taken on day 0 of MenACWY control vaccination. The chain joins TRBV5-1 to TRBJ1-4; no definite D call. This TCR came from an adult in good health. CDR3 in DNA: TGCGCCAGCAGCTTGGGGGGAACCTTGGGAACTAATGAAAAACTGTTTTTT. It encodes CASSLGGTLGTNEKLFF.